The present T cell receptor beta chain was sequenced within a study of cytomegalovirus exposure and HLA in healthy donors. Study-wide findings and caveats: Among TCR beta chains of equal frequency, HLA-associated ones were more clonally expanded in a later analysis. Overall, roughly 150 TCR beta chains were annotated as cytomegalovirus-associated. Among the CMV-associated chains, a few were confirmed in vitro as specific for CMV antigens. A cluster of highly shared sequence variants was likely a sequencing artifact.

To note about this clone: Antigen unknown.

Use of 60 Vbeta and 13 Jbeta primers characterized the PCR. The method was immunoSEQ multiplex PCR; TCRdb's version includes in-frame clones alone and lacks a portion of them. This sample yields 200,000 to 250,000 clones, of which more than 65% are seen a single time; 1.8% belongs to the top ten. CDR1 LNHDA and CDR2 SQIVND come from the germline V gene (reference sequence). V was pared by 5 bases and J by 4 bases, with 20 bases between. The CDR3 covers 16 residues. This chain connects TRBV19 to TRBJ2-5; no reliable D call. The clonotype originates from a woman aged 25 to 39 in good health and CMV-seronegative. The sample consisted of PBMCs. CDR3 nucleotides: TGTGCCAGTAGTCCCGCCCCTTCCCCTATTACAGAGACCCAGTACTTC. Translating it yields CASSPAPSPITETQYF. Drawing the rest from reference TRBV19 and TRBJ2-5, the complete variable domain is DGGITQSPKYLFRKEGQNVTLSCEQNLNHDAMYWYRQDPGQGLRLIYYSQIVNDFQKGDIAEGYSVSREKKESFPLTVTSAQKNPTAFYLCASSPAPSPITETQYFGPGTRLLVL.